This T cell receptor beta chain was sequenced during a study of immune characteristics of hereditary and idiopathic chronic pancreatitis. Study conclusions and caveats: Samples were taken only at TPIAT; differing disease duration may matter.

Germline assignment: CDR1 LGHNA and CDR2 YNFKEQ. The CDR3 runs to 13 residues. V was trimmed by 1 base and J by 2 bases, leaving 5 bases between them. Patients having total pancreatectomy with islet autotransplantation provided the chronic pancreatitis pancreas tissue. This clone was counted between two and nine times. Its antigen is not identified. TCRdb's table, derived via immunoSEQ multiplex PCR, lists solely in-frame clones and lacks some. The repertoire consists of 11,000 to 15,000 clones, with more than 60% occurring once and the leading ten covering around 14%. The V call is TRBV4-2, the J call TRBJ1-1; unclear D gene. Sequenced material: pancreas tissue with hereditary chronic pancreatitis. This TCR derives from a human donor with chronic pancreatitis. The CDR3 nucleotides are TGTGCCAGCAGCCAAGGGCACAACACTGAAGCTTTCTTT. Its translation is CASSQGHNTEAFF.